This T cell receptor (beta chain) was profiled in a study of Graves' ophthalmopathy and Graves' hyperthyroidism. RNA transcripts provided the template for amplifying TCR beta CDR3 regions. HTBI primers were employed in first-round RT-PCR, then a second-round multiplex PCR followed. TCRdb reprocessed the multiplex PCR reads via MiXCR and lists one record per CDR3 protein. The sample comprises approximately 640,000 distinct CDR3 sequences, 35% to 45% of which are singletons, and around 3.3% rests with the top ten. Note on this clonotype: Its antigen is not identified.

CDR1 and CDR2 (germline): SGHRS, YFSETQ. The CDR3 has 15 amino acids. The V gene end was trimmed by 4 bases and the J gene end by 4 bases; junction bases not matched to a gene: 6. Study-level points and caveats: Blood also contained most of the expanded thyroid clonotypes above 0.001 frequency.

The specimen sequenced was peripheral blood. The TCR sequence derives from an adult man with Graves' ophthalmopathy. The chain joins TRBV5-1 to TRBJ2-5; 11 bases align to TRBD1. CDR3 nucleotides: TGCGCCAGCAGCAAGGGACAGGGGGTTGGAGAGACCCAGTACTTC. Protein product: CASSKGQGVGETQYF.